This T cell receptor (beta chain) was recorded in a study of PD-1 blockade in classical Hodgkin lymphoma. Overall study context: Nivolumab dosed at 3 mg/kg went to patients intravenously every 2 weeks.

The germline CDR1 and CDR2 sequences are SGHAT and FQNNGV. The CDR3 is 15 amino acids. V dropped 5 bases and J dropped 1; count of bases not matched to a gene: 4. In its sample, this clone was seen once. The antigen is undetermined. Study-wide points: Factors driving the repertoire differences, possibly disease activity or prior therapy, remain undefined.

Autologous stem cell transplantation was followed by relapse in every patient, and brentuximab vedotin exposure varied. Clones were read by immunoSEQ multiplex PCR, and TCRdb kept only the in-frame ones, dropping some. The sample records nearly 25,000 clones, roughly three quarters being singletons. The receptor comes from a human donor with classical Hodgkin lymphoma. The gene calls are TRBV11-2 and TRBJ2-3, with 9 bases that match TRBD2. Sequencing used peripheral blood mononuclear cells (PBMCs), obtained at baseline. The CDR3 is CASSPWTSGTDTQYF. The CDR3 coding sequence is TGTGCCAGCAGCCCTTGGACTAGCGGCACAGATACGCAGTATTTT.